The 16 T cell receptor beta chains below come from one sample, sequenced in a study of technical replicates of blood from a handful of donors. Measured with immunoSEQ multiplex PCR; TCRdb has only the in-frame clones, and not every one. The sample has about 85,000 clones, less than 95% seen once. Sequencing was carried out using T cells isolated from PBMCs. Receptor source: a human donor in good health.

The rearrangement uses TRBV10-3 and TRBJ2-7, with 7 nucleotides matching TRBD1. This CDR3 is built from 14 residues. Trimming cost V 11 bases and J 5 bases; bases outside gene matches: 15. CDR1 and CDR2 (germline): ENHRY, SYGVKD. CDR3 residues: CASSPRQGPHEQYF. CDR3 DNA sequence: TGTGCCTCGAGCCCCCGACAGGGTCCCCACGAGCAGTACTTC.

The gene calls are TRBV4-1 and TRBJ2-2, with a possible D match to TRBD2 (5 bases). This CDR3 contains 16 residues. Germline loops: CDR1 MGHRA, CDR2 YSYEKL. V gave up 3 bases and J gave up 0 bases, with 11 bases separating them. This CDR3 is CASSQAWRANTGELFF. The CDR3 bases are TGCGCCAGCAGCCAGGCCTGGCGGGCGAACACCGGGGAGCTGTTTTTT.

The J gene is TRBJ1-1, the V gene TRBV19; D is unclear. The CDR3 consists of 14 residues. Trimming took 3 bases from V and 5 from J, leaving 13 bases between them. CDR1 is LNHDA and CDR2 is SQIVND in the germline V gene (reference sequence). This chain's CDR3 is CASSMTGVATEAFF. The CDR3 DNA is TGTGCCAGTAGTATGACCGGGGTGGCAACTGAAGCTTTCTTT.

V is TRBV6-5 and J is TRBJ1-2; D remains unclear. Germline loops: CDR1 MNHEY, CDR2 SVGAGI. The CDR3 length is 14 residues. V was clipped by 6 bases and J by 0 bases, with 11 bases between them. The CDR3: CASSNLRANYGYTF. The CDR3 DNA reads as TGTGCCAGCAGCAACCTACGGGCTAACTATGGCTACACCTTC.

The V and J genes are TRBV10-2 and TRBJ2-1, with TRBD2 matching 8 bases. The germline gives CDR1 WSHSY, CDR2 SAAADI. The CDR3 covers 15 residues. The ends lost 8 bases at V and 7 bases at J; junction bases unmatched: 13. The CDR3 DNA follows: TGCGCCAGCGGCTTCCCGGGACTAGAGGGGAATGAGCAGTTCTTC. Encoded protein: CASGFPGLEGNEQFF.

The chain carries TRBV6-5 and TRBJ2-5; 7 bases fit TRBD2. The J segment lost 4 bases and the V segment lost 6 bases, leaving 8 bases of the junction unmatched. The CDR3 spans 14 residues. Germline CDR1 reads MNHEY; CDR2 reads SVGAGI. CDR3 in DNA: TGTGCCAGCAGACAAGCGGGATCTGGAGAGACCCAGTACTTC. Its translation is CASRQAGSGETQYF.

This rearrangement joins TRBV5-4 to TRBJ2-1, with D perhaps matching TRBD2 (6 bases). With 2 bases removed from V and 13 bases from J, the gap between germline ends came to 22 bases. This CDR3 is built from 15 residues. Germline V CDR1 and CDR2: SGHNT, YYREEE (reference sequence). This CDR3 is CASSFRVLAQDLQFF. In nucleotides, the CDR3 is TGTGCCAGCAGCTTTCGTGTACTAGCCCAGGATTTACAGTTCTTC.

The V call is TRBV6-6, the J call TRBJ2-1; 10 positions match TRBD1. This CDR3 region has 16 residues. Germline V gene sequence: CDR1 MNHNY, CDR2 SVGAGI (reference sequence). After removal of 6 bases from V and 3 bases from J, the junction contained 8 bases not matched to a gene. CDR3 sequence: CASRITGTGDYNEQFF. The CDR3 DNA sequence: TGTGCCAGCAGGATAACCGGGACAGGGGACTACAATGAGCAGTTCTTC.

The chain employs TRBV7-3 and TRBJ2-3; D remains unclear. The CDR3 is 15 residues long. The germline V and J ends were trimmed by 1 base and 4 bases, with 12 bases remaining between them. Germline CDR1 is SGHTA and CDR2 is FQGTGA. DNA for the CDR3: TGTGCCAGCAGCTTAAAAGCCTCCCTGGCAGATACGCAGTATTTT. This codes for CASSLKASLADTQYF.

The J gene is TRBJ2-3, the V gene TRBV29-1, with unresolved D. This CDR3 spans 13 amino acids. Germline V CDR1 and CDR2: SQVTM, ANQGSEA. V was pared by 5 bases and J by 0 bases, with 9 bases between. In DNA form, the CDR3 reads TGCAGCGTTAGCCTTACTAGCACAGATACGCAGTATTTT. It yields the protein CSVSLTSTDTQYF.

This clone was seen only a few times. V gene TRBV10-3 combines with J gene TRBJ2-5; TRBD2 matches at 10 bases. Germline-derived CDR1 and CDR2 are ENHRY and SYGVKD. The V and J ends lost 4 bases and 5 bases, in that order; junction bases with no gene match: 10. The CDR3 extends over 16 amino acids. CDR3 residues: CAISGRPSGGDETQYF. The CDR3 region has the DNA TGTGCCATCAGTGGAAGGCCTAGCGGGGGAGATGAGACCCAGTACTTC.

The CDR3 is CASSTGLAGGWTGELFF. The CDR3 DNA sequence: TGTGCCAGCAGCACGGGACTAGCGGGAGGATGGACCGGGGAGCTGTTTTTT. The rearrangement uses TRBV5-8 and TRBJ2-2, with TRBD2 identical over 15 bases. This CDR3 has 17 amino acids. V was clipped by 4 bases and J by 5 bases; unmatched bases: 6. Looked up from germline, CDR1 is SGHTS and CDR2 is YDEGEE.

The V gene is TRBV28, the J gene TRBJ2-1; TRBD2 matches 15 bases. Unmatched junction bases numbered 13, after V lost 2 bases and J lost 8 bases. The CDR3 length is 19 residues. From germline, CDR1 is MDHEN and CDR2 SYDVKM. The CDR3 DNA follows: TGTGCCAGCAGTTTAAGTGGGACTAGCGGGAGGAACCTCGTGGATGAGCAGTTCTTC. Translated: CASSLSGTSGRNLVDEQFF.

The rearrangement joins TRBV6-1 to TRBJ2-1, with D possibly TRBD1 on 5 matching bases. Germline CDR1 is MNHNS and CDR2 is SASEGT. With 2 bases removed from V and 12 bases from J, the gap between germline ends came to 11 bases. The CDR3 consists of 12 residues. CDR3 coding DNA: TGTGCCAGCAGTGAATGGGGCCAAGGGCAGTTCTTC. This codes for CASSEWGQGQFF.

DNA of the CDR3: TGTGCCAGCAGCCTGACAGGGGGCGGGACTGAAGCTTTCTTT. It codes for CASSLTGGGTEAFF. The V gene is TRBV6-6, the J gene TRBJ1-1; 10 bases match TRBD1. J lost 5 bases, V lost 6 bases, and 6 bases had no gene match. The CDR3 sequence is 14 residues long. Germline V CDR1 and CDR2: MNHNY, SVGAGI (reference sequence).

The table lists this clone with a count of one. J is TRBJ2-7 and V is TRBV7-2; 8 nucleotides agree with TRBD1. The germline CDR1 and CDR2 sequences are SGHTA and FQGNSA. CDR3 length: 14 amino acids. V lost 7 bases, J lost 4 bases, and 9 bases stayed unmatched. The CDR3 loop reads CASNRDRREYEQYF. CDR3 nucleotide sequence: TGTGCCAGCAACCGGGACAGGAGGGAGTACGAGCAGTACTTC.